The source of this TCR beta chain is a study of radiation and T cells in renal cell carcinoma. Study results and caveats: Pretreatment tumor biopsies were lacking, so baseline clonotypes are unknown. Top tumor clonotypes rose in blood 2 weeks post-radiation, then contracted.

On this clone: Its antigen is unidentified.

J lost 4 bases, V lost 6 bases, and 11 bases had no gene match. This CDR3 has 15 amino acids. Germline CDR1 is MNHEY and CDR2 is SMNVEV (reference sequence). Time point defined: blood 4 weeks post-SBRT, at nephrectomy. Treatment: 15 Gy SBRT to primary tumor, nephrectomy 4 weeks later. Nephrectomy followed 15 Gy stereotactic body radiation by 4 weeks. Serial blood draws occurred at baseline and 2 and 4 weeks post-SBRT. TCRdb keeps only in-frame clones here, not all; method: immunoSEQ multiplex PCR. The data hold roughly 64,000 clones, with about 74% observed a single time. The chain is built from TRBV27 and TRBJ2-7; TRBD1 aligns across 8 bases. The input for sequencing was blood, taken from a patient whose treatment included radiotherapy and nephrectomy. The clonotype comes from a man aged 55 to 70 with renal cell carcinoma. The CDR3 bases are TGTGCCAGCAGCCTCTGGGGGACAGGAGGTTACGAGCAGTACTTC. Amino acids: CASSLWGTGGYEQYF.